The source of this T cell receptor (beta chain) is a study of T cell repertoires in cytomegalovirus infection. The CDR3 runs to 14 residues. Germline V CDR1 and CDR2: MNHNY, SVGAGI (reference sequence). V shed 8 bases, J shed 1 base, and the junction held 5 bases outside the gene matches. General study results and limits: CMV-specific TCR beta clonotypes restricted by HLA-C dominated the ex vivo response.

This clonotype was found many times. Its antigen is unknown. TCRdb re-called the reads with MiXCR, one entry per CDR3 protein. This table has a few hundred thousand distinct CDR3 sequences, roughly 9.5% appearing once. Sequenced material: PBMCs. The chain carries TRBV6-6 and TRBJ2-1, with TRBD2 identical over 7 bases. This TCR was recovered from a human donor in good health (CMV status not recorded). Some clones in this sample may be carry-over from other donors' samples. The CDR3 region has the DNA TGTGCCAGCGCTCCGGGACTATCCTACAATGAGCAGTTCTTC. Translated: CASAPGLSYNEQFF.